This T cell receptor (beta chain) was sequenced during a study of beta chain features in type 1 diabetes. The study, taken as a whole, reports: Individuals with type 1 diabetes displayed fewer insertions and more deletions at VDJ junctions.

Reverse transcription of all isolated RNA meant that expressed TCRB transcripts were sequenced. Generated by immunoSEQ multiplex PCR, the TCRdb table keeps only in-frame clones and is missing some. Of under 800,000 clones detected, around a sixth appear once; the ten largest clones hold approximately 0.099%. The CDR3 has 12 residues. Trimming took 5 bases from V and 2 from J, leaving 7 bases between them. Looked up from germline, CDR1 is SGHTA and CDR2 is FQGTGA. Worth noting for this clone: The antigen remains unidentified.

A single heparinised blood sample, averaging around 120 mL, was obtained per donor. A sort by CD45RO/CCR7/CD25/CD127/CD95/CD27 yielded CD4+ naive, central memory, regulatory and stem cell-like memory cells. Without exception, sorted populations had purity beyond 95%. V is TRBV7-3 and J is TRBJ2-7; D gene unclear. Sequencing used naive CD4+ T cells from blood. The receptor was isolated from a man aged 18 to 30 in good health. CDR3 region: CASSIHTYEQYF. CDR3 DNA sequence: TGTGCCAGCAGCATCCACACCTACGAGCAGTACTTC.